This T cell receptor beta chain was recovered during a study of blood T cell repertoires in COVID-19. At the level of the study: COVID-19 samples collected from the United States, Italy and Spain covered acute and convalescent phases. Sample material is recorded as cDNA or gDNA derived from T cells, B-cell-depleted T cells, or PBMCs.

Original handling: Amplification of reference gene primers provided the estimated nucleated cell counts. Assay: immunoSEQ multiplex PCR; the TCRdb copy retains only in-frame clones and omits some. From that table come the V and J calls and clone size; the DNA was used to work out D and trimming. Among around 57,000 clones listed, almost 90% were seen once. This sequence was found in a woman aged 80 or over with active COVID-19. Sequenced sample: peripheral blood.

CDR3: CASSFRRTGDTYEQYF. CDR3 DNA: TGTGCCAGCAGCTTTCGAAGGACAGGGGACACCTACGAGCAGTACTTC. The chain employs TRBV11-1 and TRBJ2-7; 9 nucleotides line up with TRBD1. V lost 3 bases and J lost 2; bases outside the gene matches: 8. Germline V CDR1 and CDR2: SGHAT, FQDESV (reference sequence). The CDR3 consists of 16 residues.